The TCR beta chain described here comes from a study of T cell changes during pregnancy in multiple sclerosis. The protocol was immunoSEQ multiplex PCR, while the TCRdb copy is restricted to in-frame clones and leaves out a portion. The sample contains around 100,000 clones, 92% of which appear only once. Between the trimmed V and J ends, which lost 3 bases and 0 bases, there was a span of 12 bases. CDR1 is SGHAT and CDR2 is FQNNGV in the germline V gene. There are 16 residues in the CDR3. This chain links TRBV11-2 with TRBJ1-3; a possible D gene is TRBD1 (6 bases). Sequencing was performed on peripheral blood, taken after pregnancy. The clonotype was recovered from a female donor with multiple sclerosis, enrolled in a pregnancy study. CDR3 sequence: CASSLRGQSSGNTIYF. CDR3 DNA: TGTGCCAGCAGCTTGAGGGGACAAAGCTCTGGAAACACCATATATTTT.